Below are 32 T cell receptor beta chains sequenced from a single sample in a study of spatial heterogeneity in lung cancer. Time point here: blood at routine non-recurrence follow-up after resection. TCRdb re-called the 5' RACE reads through MiXCR, storing one row per CDR3 protein. The data contain 42,000 or so distinct CDR3 sequences, about 10% of them singletons. The sequences come from PBMCs, collected at follow-up. The source of these receptors is a female donor with early-stage non-small cell lung cancer.

In the case of this clonotype: This sequence may be a read error, since a much larger clone differs from it by one base. The gene calls are TRBV19 and TRBJ2-1, with unresolved D. The CDR3 loop spans 12 amino acids. Germline lookup yields CDR1 LNHDA and CDR2 SQIVND (reference sequence). The CDR3 DNA reads as TGTGCCAGTAGTCTTCCTTACAATGAGCAGCTCTTC. It specifies CASSLPYNEQLF.

This clonotype has just a few counts. The chain combines TRBV10-3 with TRBJ2-2; 9 positions match TRBD2. CDR1 ENHRY and CDR2 SYGVKD come from the germline V gene. This CDR3 has 14 amino acids. With 10 bases clipped from V and 2 bases from J, the junction kept 5 bases outside the gene matches. CDR3 coding DNA: TGTGCCAGCGCCGGGACTAGCAACACCGGGGAGCTGTTTTTT. As protein: CASAGTSNTGELFF.

This clonotype was detected a few times. V usage is TRBV7-2 and J usage is TRBJ2-1; 9 bases align to TRBD1. The CDR3 consists of 15 residues. Looked up from germline, CDR1 is SGHTA and CDR2 is FQGNSA. J gave up 4 bases and V 5 bases, and 6 bases lay outside the gene matches. DNA of the CDR3: TGTGCCAGCAGCGTGGGACAGGGCCCATACAATGAGCAGTTCTTC. Translation: CASSVGQGPYNEQFF.

This chain links TRBV12-3 or TRBV12-4 with TRBJ2-7; no clear D. V lost 4 bases and J lost 2, with 9 bases in between. This CDR3 has 13 amino acids. DNA for the CDR3: TGTGCCAGCAGTTACGACGGAACCTACGAGCAGTACTTC. Encoded protein: CASSYDGTYEQYF.

The rearrangement links TRBV29-1 to TRBJ1-1, with TRBD1 matching 9 bases. The CDR3 covers 13 residues. The germline V gene encodes CDR1 SQVTM and CDR2 ANQGSEA. V lost 6 bases and J lost 0; bases outside the gene matches: 2. The CDR3 DNA is TGCAGCGTGAACAGGGGGCTGAACACTGAAGCTTTCTTT. Protein: CSVNRGLNTEAFF. The full variable domain, with the rest looked up from reference TRBV29-1 and TRBJ1-1, is SAVISQKPSRDICQRGTSLTIQCQVDSQVTMMFWYRQQPGQSLTLIATANQGSEATYESGFVIDKFPISRPNLTFSTLTVSNMSPEDSSIYLCSVNRGLNTEAFFGQGTRLTVV.

In this sample, this clonotype turned up many times. The V gene is TRBV6-2 or TRBV6-3, the J gene TRBJ2-5, with 10 bases aligning to TRBD2. Germline V gene data show CDR1 as MNHEY and CDR2 as SVGEGT. With V trimmed by 4 bases and J by 7 bases, 9 bases remained unmatched. The CDR3 spans 15 residues. The CDR3 reads CASSSSGTSVGTQYF. For the CDR3, the DNA is TGTGCCAGCAGTTCCTCCGGGACTAGCGTCGGGACCCAGTACTTC.

There are many counts of this clonotype. CDR3 nucleotide sequence: TGTGCCAGCAGTCCCTGGGGAATTTCCTACGAGCAGTACTTC. It encodes CASSPWGISYEQYF. The V and J genes are TRBV12-3 or TRBV12-4 and TRBJ2-7; D remains ambiguous. Trimming took off 5 bases at V and 1 base at J, with 12 bases between the two ends. The CDR3 has 14 residues.

This clonotype was counted ten times or more. V usage is TRBV29-1 and J usage is TRBJ2-7, with TRBD1 identical over 10 bases. Germline-derived CDR1 and CDR2 are SQVTM and ANQGSEA. This CDR3 comprises 18 residues. With 0 bases clipped from V and 1 base from J, the junction kept 12 bases outside the gene matches. CDR3: CSVEDPGRSGQGSYEQYF. The CDR3 DNA follows: TGCAGCGTTGAAGATCCCGGGAGGTCGGGACAGGGGTCCTACGAGCAGTACTTC.

This clonotype was counted only a few times. The chain recombines TRBV7-9 with TRBJ2-3, with a possible D match to TRBD2 (7 bases). The germline V gene encodes CDR1 SEHNR and CDR2 FQNEAQ (reference sequence). Deletions cut 5 bases from V and 4 bases from J, with 19 bases between. The CDR3 totals 16 residues. The CDR3 protein is CASSPSGGGAADTQYF. CDR3 nucleotides: TGTGCCAGCAGCCCGTCCGGAGGGGGGGCAGCAGATACGCAGTATTTT.

This clonotype was seen a handful of times. CDR3 in amino acids: CATSPSGRYTEAFF. In nucleotides, the CDR3 is TGTGCCACCAGCCCATCGGGCAGATACACTGAAGCTTTCTTT. This chain joins TRBV24-1 and TRBJ1-1; D is uncertain. The CDR3 is 14 amino acids. Germline V CDR1 and CDR2: KGHDR, SFDVKD. Trimming pared 7 bases from V and 3 bases from J, leaving 14 bases between.

This clonotype was detected ten times or more. The rearrangement uses TRBV9 and TRBJ2-1, with a weak D call TRBD2 (6 bases). With 4 bases removed from V and 3 bases from J, the gap between germline ends came to 20 bases. CDR1 and CDR2 from the germline V gene are SGDLS and YYNGEE. The CDR3 consists of 17 residues. The CDR3 region is CASSPNGGRPSYNEQFF. The CDR3 DNA follows: TGTGCCAGCAGCCCAAACGGGGGTCGTCCTAGCTACAATGAGCAGTTCTTC.

This clonotype has just a few counts. The V and J genes are TRBV28 and TRBJ1-2; weak D call: TRBD1 (5 bases). The CDR3 is made up of 17 amino acids. Germline V gene sequence: CDR1 MDHEN, CDR2 SYDVKM. V lost 6 bases, J lost 8 bases, and 28 bases lay in between. The CDR3 bases are TGTGCCAGCAGCTCCGCGCCAAATACCGACCTAAACAGGGGCTACACCTTC. It yields the protein CASSSAPNTDLNRGYTF.

There are many counts of this clonotype. CDR3 amino acids: CASTSHHWTGKESNQPQHF. For the CDR3, the DNA is TGTGCCAGTACCTCCCACCACTGGACAGGGAAGGAAAGCAATCAGCCCCAGCATTTT. The chain is built from TRBV19 and TRBJ1-5; 8 bases match TRBD1. CDR1 LNHDA and CDR2 SQIVND come from the germline V gene (reference sequence). After removal of 7 bases from V and 1 base from J, the junction contained 18 bases not matched to a gene. The CDR3 contains 19 residues.

This clonotype has just a few counts. The chain carries TRBV29-1 and TRBJ2-5, with D possibly being TRBD1 or TRBD2 (5 bases each). Germline-derived CDR1 and CDR2 are SQVTM and ANQGSEA. Trimming removed 3 bases at V and 5 bases at J, with 22 bases between. The CDR3 covers 16 residues. This CDR3 reads CSVDIRQGRTPETQYF. The CDR3 nucleotides read TGCAGCGTTGACATTCGGCAGGGAAGGACTCCGGAGACCCAGTACTTC.

This clonotype was detected ten times or more. The chain carries TRBV20-1 and TRBJ1-1; 11 nucleotides line up with TRBD1. V lost 3 bases to trimming and J lost 3 bases; unmatched junction nucleotides: 6. Germline V gives CDR1 DFQATT, CDR2 SNEGSKA (reference sequence). The length of the CDR3 is 15 residues. Here the CDR3 DNA reads TGCAGTGCTAGCCCGCGGACAGGGGGCTACACTGAAGCTTTCTTT. This gives the protein CSASPRTGGYTEAFF.

In its sample, this clonotype was seen a few times. This rearrangement joins TRBV4-2 to TRBJ2-7, with D tentatively TRBD1 (5 bases). Germline CDR1 is LGHNA and CDR2 is YNFKEQ. This CDR3 has 13 residues. V was trimmed by 4 bases and J by 2 bases, leaving 9 bases between them. Here the CDR3 reads CASSPPTAYEQYF. Written as DNA, the CDR3 is TGTGCCAGCAGCCCTCCGACAGCCTACGAGCAGTACTTC.

This clonotype was counted at least ten times. The chain combines TRBV7-8 with TRBJ2-7; 11 bases map to TRBD1. The CDR3 is 15 residues long. V was clipped by 3 bases and J by 4 bases; unmatched bases: 5. Germline V gene lookup returns CDR1 SGHVS and CDR2 FQNEAQ. The CDR3 is CASSFGTGGQYEQYF. In DNA, the CDR3 is TGTGCCAGCAGCTTCGGGACAGGGGGACAGTACGAGCAGTACTTC.

This sequence joins TRBV4-1 and TRBJ2-7, with 7 nucleotides matching TRBD1. Germline assignment: CDR1 MGHRA and CDR2 YSYEKL. The V gene end was trimmed by 1 base and the J gene end by 4 bases; junction bases not matched to a gene: 7. The CDR3 loop spans 15 amino acids. The CDR3 region has the DNA TGCGCCAGCAGCCAAGGTCCCGACAGGGAATACGAGCAGTACTTC. Translated: CASSQGPDREYEQYF.

This clonotype was seen only a few times. The chain combines TRBV2 with TRBJ2-1, with 7 bases matching TRBD1. V shed 5 bases and J 5 bases; nucleotides not matched to a gene: 6. The CDR3 is 14 amino acids. Per germline, CDR1 SNHLY and CDR2 FYNNEI. The CDR3: CASSRGPIDNEQFF. CDR3 coding DNA: TGTGCCAGCAGTAGGGGGCCCATTGACAATGAGCAGTTCTTC. Combining the CDR3 with reference TRBV2 and TRBJ2-1 gives the whole variable domain EPEVTQTPSHQVTQMGQEVILRCVPISNHLYFYWYRQILGQKVEFLVSFYNNEISEKSEIFDDQFSVERPDGSNFTLKIRSTKLEDSAMYFCASSRGPIDNEQFFGPGTRLTVL.

This clonotype was counted only a few times. The chain is built from TRBV20-1 and TRBJ2-4, with 7 bases fitting TRBD1. V lost 5 bases and J lost 0; bases outside the gene matches: 4. Germline lookup yields CDR1 DFQATT and CDR2 SNEGSKA (reference sequence). There are 14 residues in the CDR3. The CDR3 spells CSAHRGLAKNIQYF. The CDR3 DNA is TGCAGTGCTCACAGGGGTCTAGCCAAAAACATTCAGTACTTC.

The V call is TRBV19, the J call TRBJ2-1, with D tentatively TRBD1 (5 bases). The CDR3 has 11 residues. The ends were cut back, 11 bases at V and 8 bases at J, with 13 bases in the middle. Germline V lookup: CDR1 LNHDA, CDR2 SQIVND (reference sequence). This chain's CDR3 is CASIWGHEQFF. The CDR3 DNA follows: TGTGCCTCGATATGGGGCCATGAGCAGTTCTTC.

There are many counts of this clonotype. The chain employs TRBV30 and TRBJ2-7; D ambiguous. With 0 bases removed from V and 2 bases from J, the gap between germline ends came to 11 bases. The CDR3 is 14 residues long. CDR1 and CDR2 from the germline V gene are GTSNPN and SVGIG (reference sequence). CDR3 amino acids: CAWSVTYSAYEQYF. The CDR3 nucleotides are TGTGCCTGGAGTGTTACGTACAGCGCCTACGAGCAGTACTTC. The variable domain in full, completed from reference TRBV30 and TRBJ2-7, reads SQTIHQWPATLVQPVGSPLSLECTVEGTSNPNLYWYRQAAGRGLQLLFYSVGIGQISSEVPQNLSASRPQDRQFILSSKKLLLSDSGFYLCAWSVTYSAYEQYFGPGTRLTVT.

This clonotype was counted many times. J is TRBJ2-3 and V is TRBV30, with D hard to call. The CDR3 consists of 15 residues. Germline V CDR1 and CDR2: GTSNPN, SVGIG (reference sequence). With 0 bases removed from V and 2 bases from J, the gap between germline ends came to 12 bases. The CDR3 reads CAWSVARPITDTQYF. The CDR3 region has the DNA TGTGCCTGGAGTGTTGCCAGGCCGATCACAGATACGCAGTATTTT.

The rearrangement joins TRBV3-1 to TRBJ2-7, with D possibly being TRBD1 (5 bases). This CDR3 has 15 residues. Germline assignment: CDR1 LGHDT and CDR2 YNNKEL (reference sequence). The germline V and J ends were trimmed by 1 base and 2 bases, with 12 bases remaining between them. DNA for the CDR3: TGTGCCAGCAGCCAAGGGGGCGCGGTAACCTACGAGCAGTACTTC. This codes for CASSQGGAVTYEQYF.

This clonotype occurred many times. The V call is TRBV20-1, the J call TRBJ1-4; no definite D call. The V end lost 6 bases, the J end lost 9 bases, and 14 bases lay between the germline ends. Germline CDR1 is DFQATT and CDR2 is SNEGSKA (reference sequence). This CDR3 contains 12 residues. CDR3 DNA sequence: TGCAGTGCCCAAGAAGAACGTCAAAAACTGTTTTTT. Translating it yields CSAQEERQKLFF.

The rearrangement joins TRBV9 to TRBJ1-2; D may be TRBD1 (6 bases). CDR3 length: 17 amino acids. The V end lost 1 base, the J end lost 4 bases, and 20 bases lay between the germline ends. Germline values: CDR1 SGDLS, CDR2 YYNGEE. CDR3 in amino acids: CASSVSPRPQGFYGYTF. Written as DNA, the CDR3 is TGTGCCAGCAGCGTATCCCCCCGACCACAGGGTTTCTATGGCTACACCTTC.

This clonotype is labeled medium-sized (0.01 to 0.1%). The chain links TRBV11-2 to TRBJ2-3, with D unclear. Germline V gene data show CDR1 as SGHAT and CDR2 as FQNNGV. Trimming pared 5 bases from V and 5 bases from J, leaving 8 bases between. The CDR3 is 12 amino acids. The CDR3 DNA sequence: TGTGCCAGCAGCGCCAACAGAGATACGCAGTATTTT. It specifies CASSANRDTQYF.

This clonotype was seen more than once but under ten times. This chain connects TRBV2 to TRBJ1-3; D is ambiguous. This CDR3 is 13 amino acids long. The V gene's germline CDR1 is SNHLY and CDR2 FYNNEI. V was trimmed by 5 bases and J by 4 bases, leaving 9 bases between them. CDR3 region: CASSPRAGNTIYF. In nucleotides, the CDR3 is TGTGCCAGCAGTCCGAGGGCAGGAAACACCATATATTTT. The complete variable domain, with remaining parts taken from reference TRBV2 and TRBJ1-3, reads EPEVTQTPSHQVTQMGQEVILRCVPISNHLYFYWYRQILGQKVEFLVSFYNNEISEKSEIFDDQFSVERPDGSNFTLKIRSTKLEDSAMYFCASSPRAGNTIYFGEGSWLTVV.

The chain recombines TRBV3-1 with TRBJ2-7; D remains unclear. The germline CDR1 and CDR2 sequences are LGHDT and YNNKEL (reference sequence). V lost 4 bases to trimming and J lost 2 bases, with 9 bases between them. This CDR3 contains 13 residues. The CDR3 is CASSRGDTYEQYF. CDR3 DNA sequence: TGTGCCAGCAGCCGAGGTGACACCTACGAGCAGTACTTC.

This clonotype was seen only a few times. CDR3 protein: CASSSRQDLSAFF. Written as DNA, the CDR3 is TGTGCCAGCAGCTCCAGACAGGACCTGAGCGCTTTCTTT. The chain couples TRBV7-6 to TRBJ1-1; possible D gene TRBD1, 6 bases. The germline V and J ends were trimmed by 4 bases and 11 bases, with 17 bases remaining between them. Germline-derived CDR1 and CDR2 are SGHVS and FNYEAQ. The CDR3 has 13 residues.

This sequence joins TRBV3-2 and TRBJ2-2; the D call of TRBD1 is as the table states it, not checked on the DNA. TRBV3-2 is a pseudogene. The CDR3 is made up of 17 amino acids. CDR3 nucleotides: TGTGCCAGCAGCCAGCACCGGGACAGGGTTAACACCGGGGAGCTGTTTTTT. It is translated as CASSQHRDRVNTGELFF.

The chain recombines TRBV7-7 with TRBJ2-3, with D possibly being TRBD1 or TRBD2 (6 bases each). This CDR3 has 14 amino acids. Germline V CDR1 and CDR2: SSHAT, FNYEAQ (reference sequence). V was pared by 5 bases and J by 6 bases, with 15 bases between. CDR3 sequence (DNA): TGTGCCAGCAGCCCCCGGGGGCCCCCCGATACGCAGTATTTT. Residues: CASSPRGPPDTQYF.